Listed below are T cell receptor beta chains from one sample, sequenced in a study of blood T cell repertoires in COVID-19. The repertoire was sequenced with immunoSEQ multiplex PCR; TCRdb's copy has only in-frame clones and lacks some. The data hold under 250,000 clones, with approximately 83% observed a single time. Sequenced input: peripheral blood. These receptors came from a woman in her 30s who had recovered from COVID-19. CDR3s include the opening cysteine and the closing phenylalanine or tryptophan. D genes are given only for firm matches. Expanded clones are given a class, and other clones once, few, many or no size at all.

CDR3,DNA,size,V,D,J
CASSVAYADTQYF,TGTGCCAGCAGCGTAGCCTATGCAGATACGCAGTATTTT,-,TRBV9,-,TRBJ2-3
CASSQAERLAGLEDTQYF,TGTGCCAGCAGCCAAGCCGAGAGACTAGCGGGCCTCGAGGATACGCAGTATTTT,-,TRBV14,TRBD2,TRBJ2-3
CASGTLLNQGYTF,TGTGCCAGCGGGACACTTCTTAATCAAGGCTACACCTTC,few,TRBV2,-,TRBJ1-2
CASSPRAHEQYF,TGTGCCAGCAGCCCGCGAGCTCACGAGCAGTACTTC,-,TRBV7-9,-,TRBJ2-7
CASSVEGGLAGPDTQYF,TGTGCCAGCAGCGTAGAGGGGGGACTAGCGGGACCAGATACGCAGTATTTT,-,TRBV9,TRBD2,TRBJ2-3
CASSLATSDYNEQFF,TGCGCCAGCAGCTTGGCGACTAGCGACTACAATGAGCAGTTCTTC,-,TRBV5-1,TRBD2,TRBJ2-1
CASSEYLRTDTQYF,TGTGCCAGCAGCGAGTACCTCAGGACAGATACGCAGTATTTT,-,TRBV7-2,-,TRBJ2-3
CASSRGGDNSPLHF,TGTGCCAGCAGTAGGGGCGGGGATAATTCACCCCTCCACTTT,-,TRBV6-4,-,TRBJ1-6
CASSPRLAGAADTQYF,TGTGCCAGCAGCCCCCGACTAGCGGGAGCGGCAGATACGCAGTATTTT,-,TRBV7-3,TRBD2,TRBJ2-3
CASSLVRGADTEAFF,TGCGCCAGCAGCTTGGTTCGGGGGGCGGACACTGAAGCTTTCTTT,-,TRBV5-1,-,TRBJ1-1
CASSEKRIVSQNTDTQYF,TGCGCCAGCAGTGAAAAGCGGATCGTATCTCAAAACACAGATACGCAGTATTTT,-,TRBV10-1,-,TRBJ2-3
CASRQGPGTQYF,TGTGCCAGCAGACAGGGTCCTGGGACCCAGTACTTC,once,TRBV25-1,-,TRBJ2-5
CASSLGAGGSLYGYTF,TGTGCCAGCAGCTTGGGTGCAGGAGGATCCTTATATGGCTACACCTTC,-,TRBV5-4,-,TRBJ1-2
CASRIRSWSYNSPLHF,TGTGCCAGCAGAATTAGGAGTTGGTCCTATAATTCACCCCTCCACTTT,-,TRBV28,-,TRBJ1-6
CASGQTYNSEQFF,TGTGCCAGCGGGCAAACCTACAATAGTGAGCAGTTCTTC,-,TRBV27,-,TRBJ2-1
CASSLGLSTDTQYF,TGTGCCAGCAGCTTGGGACTAAGCACAGATACGCAGTATTTT,-,TRBV7-3,TRBD2,TRBJ2-3
CASSPSGLAGIYEQYF,TGCGCCAGCAGCCCAAGTGGACTAGCGGGAATTTACGAGCAGTACTTC,-,TRBV5-1,TRBD2,TRBJ2-7
CAWRGGIKGSYEQYF,TGTGCCTGGAGGGGGGGTATAAAGGGCTCCTACGAGCAGTACTTC,-,TRBV30,-,TRBJ2-7
CASSRLSEKLFF,TGTGCCAGCAGCCGACTCAGCGAAAAACTGTTTTTT,-,TRBV11-2,-,TRBJ1-4
CASTPEGRRPDTQYF,TGTGCCAGCACCCCGGAGGGAAGGAGGCCAGATACGCAGTATTTT,-,TRBV25-1,-,TRBJ2-3
CASSESESPYEQYF,TGCGCCAGCAGTGAGTCGGAGTCTCCGTACGAGCAGTACTTC,-,TRBV10-1,-,TRBJ2-7
CASSLPGRAYEQYF,TGTGCCAGCAGTTTGCCAGGGAGGGCCTACGAGCAGTACTTC,-,TRBV28,TRBD2,TRBJ2-7
CASSPRGGKDEQYF,TGTGCCAGCAGCCCCCGGGGGGGGAAGGACGAGCAGTACTTC,-,TRBV7-9,TRBD2,TRBJ2-7
CSVVTGWVNEQFF,TGCAGCGTTGTGACAGGGTGGGTGAATGAGCAGTTCTTC,-,TRBV29-1,TRBD1,TRBJ2-1
CASSPHGSFHQTQYF,TGCGCCAGCAGCCCCCACGGGAGTTTCCATCAGACCCAGTACTTC,-,TRBV5-1,-,TRBJ2-5
CASTPLRGRGSSYEQYF,TGTGCCAGCACCCCCTTACGGGGGAGAGGGAGCTCCTACGAGCAGTACTTC,once,TRBV7-9,-,TRBJ2-7
CASKLGLGIDTQYF,TGTGCCAGCAAGTTAGGACTGGGGATAGATACGCAGTATTTT,once,TRBV27,-,TRBJ2-3
CAWSKLRYEQYF,TGTGCCTGGAGCAAACTCCGCTACGAGCAGTACTTC,-,TRBV30,-,TRBJ2-7
CASSINRAQETQYF,TGTGCCAGTAGTATTAACAGGGCGCAAGAGACCCAGTACTTC,-,TRBV19,-,TRBJ2-5
CASSFTDYTNTGELFF,TGCGCCAGCAGCTTCACAGATTACACGAACACCGGGGAGCTGTTTTTT,few,TRBV5-1,-,TRBJ2-2
CASSHVPWTSGETGELFF,TGTGCCAGCAGCCACGTCCCCTGGACTAGCGGGGAGACCGGGGAGCTGTTTTTT,-,TRBV5-6,TRBD2,TRBJ2-2
CASSPIVSYNEQFF,TGTGCCAGCAGCCCTATCGTCTCCTACAATGAGCAGTTCTTC,once,TRBV3-1/TRBV3-2,-,TRBJ2-1
CASSDFGLAGGPGNEQFF,TGTGCCAGCAGTGATTTCGGACTAGCGGGAGGGCCGGGCAATGAGCAGTTCTTC,-,TRBV6-1,TRBD2,TRBJ2-1
CASSVPQGSTDTQYF,TGTGCCAGCAGTGTTCCACAGGGGAGCACAGATACGCAGTATTTT,-,TRBV28,TRBD1,TRBJ2-3
CASSGTGLLNEKLFF,TGTGCCAGCAGTGGGACAGGCCTGCTTAATGAAAAACTGTTTTTT,-,TRBV2,TRBD1,TRBJ1-4
CASSYKLGLAGFSTDTQYF,TGTGCCAGCAGTTATAAGTTGGGACTAGCGGGGTTTAGCACAGATACGCAGTATTTT,-,TRBV27,TRBD2,TRBJ2-3
CASSPGLAGAPGSEQYF,TGTGCCAGCAGCCCGGGACTAGCGGGAGCGCCGGGTAGCGAGCAGTACTTC,-,TRBV5-6,TRBD2,TRBJ2-7
CATSDPGTGRETQYF,TGTGCCACCAGTGATCCCGGGACAGGGAGGGAGACCCAGTACTTC,-,TRBV24-1,TRBD1,TRBJ2-5
CARTSGDPLSSYNEQFF,TGTGCCAGGACTAGCGGGGATCCCCTGAGCTCCTACAATGAGCAGTTCTTC,-,TRBV2,TRBD2,TRBJ2-1
CAKIREETTEAFF,TGTGCCAAAATAAGGGAGGAGACCACTGAAGCTTTCTTT,-,TRBV7-6,-,TRBJ1-1